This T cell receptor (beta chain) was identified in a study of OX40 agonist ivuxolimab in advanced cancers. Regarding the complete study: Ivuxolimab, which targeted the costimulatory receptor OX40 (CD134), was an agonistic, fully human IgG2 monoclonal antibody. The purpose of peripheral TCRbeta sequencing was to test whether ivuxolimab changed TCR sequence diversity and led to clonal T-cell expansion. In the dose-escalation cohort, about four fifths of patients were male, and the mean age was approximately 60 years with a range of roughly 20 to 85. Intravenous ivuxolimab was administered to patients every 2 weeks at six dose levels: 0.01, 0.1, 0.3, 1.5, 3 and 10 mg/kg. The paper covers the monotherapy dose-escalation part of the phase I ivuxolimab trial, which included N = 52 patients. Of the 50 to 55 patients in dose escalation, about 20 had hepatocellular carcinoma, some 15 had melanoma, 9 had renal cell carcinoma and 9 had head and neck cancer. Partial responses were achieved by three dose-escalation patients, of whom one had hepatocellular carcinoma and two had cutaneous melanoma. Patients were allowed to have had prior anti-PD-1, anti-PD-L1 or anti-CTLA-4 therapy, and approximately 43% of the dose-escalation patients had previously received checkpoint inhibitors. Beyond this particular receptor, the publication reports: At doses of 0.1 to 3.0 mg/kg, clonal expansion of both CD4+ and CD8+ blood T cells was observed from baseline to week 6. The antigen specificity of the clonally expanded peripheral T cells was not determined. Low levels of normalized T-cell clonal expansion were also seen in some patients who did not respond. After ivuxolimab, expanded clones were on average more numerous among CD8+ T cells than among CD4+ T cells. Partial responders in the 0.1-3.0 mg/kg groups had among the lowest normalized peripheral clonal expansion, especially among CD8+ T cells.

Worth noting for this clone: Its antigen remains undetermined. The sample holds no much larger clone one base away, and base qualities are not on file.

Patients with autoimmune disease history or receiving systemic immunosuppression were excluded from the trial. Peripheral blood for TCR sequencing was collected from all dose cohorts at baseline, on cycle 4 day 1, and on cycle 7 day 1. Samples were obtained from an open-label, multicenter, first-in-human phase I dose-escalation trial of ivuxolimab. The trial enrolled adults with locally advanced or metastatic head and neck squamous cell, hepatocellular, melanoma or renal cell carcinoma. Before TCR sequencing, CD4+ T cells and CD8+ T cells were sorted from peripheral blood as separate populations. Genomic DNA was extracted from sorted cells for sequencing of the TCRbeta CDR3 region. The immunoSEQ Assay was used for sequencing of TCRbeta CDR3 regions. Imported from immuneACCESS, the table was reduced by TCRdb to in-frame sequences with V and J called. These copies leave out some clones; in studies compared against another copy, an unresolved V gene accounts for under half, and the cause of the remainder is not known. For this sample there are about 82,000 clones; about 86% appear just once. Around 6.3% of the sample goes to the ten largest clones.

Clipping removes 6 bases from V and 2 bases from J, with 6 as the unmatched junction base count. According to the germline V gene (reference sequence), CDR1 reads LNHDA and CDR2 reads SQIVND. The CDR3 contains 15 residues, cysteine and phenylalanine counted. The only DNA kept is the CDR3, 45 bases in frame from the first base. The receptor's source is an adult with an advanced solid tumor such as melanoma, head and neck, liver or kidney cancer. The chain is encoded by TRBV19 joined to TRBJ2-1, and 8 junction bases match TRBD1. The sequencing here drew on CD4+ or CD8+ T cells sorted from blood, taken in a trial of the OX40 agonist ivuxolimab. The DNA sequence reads TGTGCCAGTAGCCCAGGGGGCTTGACCTACAATGAGCAGTTCTTC. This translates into CASSPGGLTYNEQFF.